This T cell receptor (beta chain) was captured by sequencing in a study of cytomegalovirus exposure and HLA in healthy donors. The study, taken as a whole, reports: In a later analysis, approximately 15,000 TCR beta sequences were associated with HLA alleles at 0.05 false discovery rate. A few of the chains that were CMV-associated were confirmed in vitro to be specific for CMV antigens.

This CDR3 contains 12 residues. In germline, CDR1 is MNHNS, CDR2 SASEGT. The V end was cut by 8 bases, the J end by 5 bases, with 12 bases between. Regarding this clone: Its antigen remains unknown.

Donors consisted of healthy bone marrow donors. With 60 Vbeta and 13 Jbeta primers, the PCR was carried out. This table comes from immunoSEQ multiplex PCR, and its TCRdb copy is limited to in-frame clones, with some not included. The table has about 160,000 clones, 80% seen once. The sequencing input was PBMCs. This TCR came from a man between 25 and 39 years old in good health and CMV-seronegative. J is TRBJ2-5 and V is TRBV6-1; D remains ambiguous. The chain's CDR3 is CASWPGAETQYF. The CDR3 DNA sequence: TGTGCCAGCTGGCCTGGAGCGGAGACCCAGTACTTC.